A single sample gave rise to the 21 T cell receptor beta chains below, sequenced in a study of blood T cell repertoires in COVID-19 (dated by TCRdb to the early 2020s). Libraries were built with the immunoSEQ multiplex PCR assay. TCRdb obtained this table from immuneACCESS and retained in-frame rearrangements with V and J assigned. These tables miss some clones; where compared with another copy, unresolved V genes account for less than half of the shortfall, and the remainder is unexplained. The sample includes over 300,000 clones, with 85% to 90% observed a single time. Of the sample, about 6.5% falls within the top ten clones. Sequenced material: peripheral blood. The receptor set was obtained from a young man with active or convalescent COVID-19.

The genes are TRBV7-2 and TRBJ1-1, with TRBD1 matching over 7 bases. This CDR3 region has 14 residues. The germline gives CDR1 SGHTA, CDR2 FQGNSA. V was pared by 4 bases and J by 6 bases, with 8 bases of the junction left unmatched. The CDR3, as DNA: TGTGCCAGCAGCTCCTTCCCGACAGGGCCTGAAGCTTTCTTT. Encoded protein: CASSSFPTGPEAFF.

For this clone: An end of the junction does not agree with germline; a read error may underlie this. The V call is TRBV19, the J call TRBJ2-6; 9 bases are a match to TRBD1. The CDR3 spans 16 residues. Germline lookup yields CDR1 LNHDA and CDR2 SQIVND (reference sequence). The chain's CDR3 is CASSHGQGSGANVLTF. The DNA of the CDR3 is TGTGCCAGTAGTCATGGACAGGGGAGCGGGGCCAACGTGCTGACTTTC.

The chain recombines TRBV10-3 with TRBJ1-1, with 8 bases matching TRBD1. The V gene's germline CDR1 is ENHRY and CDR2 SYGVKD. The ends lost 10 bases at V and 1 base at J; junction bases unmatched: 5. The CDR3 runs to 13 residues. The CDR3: CATDGTGNTEAFF. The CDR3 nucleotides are TGTGCCACCGACGGGACAGGGAACACTGAAGCTTTCTTT.

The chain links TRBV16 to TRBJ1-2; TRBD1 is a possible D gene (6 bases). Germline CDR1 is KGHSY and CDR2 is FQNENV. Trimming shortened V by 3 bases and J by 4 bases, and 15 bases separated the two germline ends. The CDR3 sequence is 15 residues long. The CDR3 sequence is CASSHPGQIGYGYTF. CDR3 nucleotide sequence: TGTGCCAGCAGCCACCCAGGACAGATTGGCTATGGCTACACCTTC.

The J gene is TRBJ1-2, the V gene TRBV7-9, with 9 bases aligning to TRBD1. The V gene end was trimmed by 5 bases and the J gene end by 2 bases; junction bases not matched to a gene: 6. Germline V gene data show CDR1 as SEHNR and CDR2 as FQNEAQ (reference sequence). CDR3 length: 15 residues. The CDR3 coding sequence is TGTGCCAGCAGCCCTACGGGACAGGGCAACTATGGCTACACCTTC. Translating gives CASSPTGQGNYGYTF.

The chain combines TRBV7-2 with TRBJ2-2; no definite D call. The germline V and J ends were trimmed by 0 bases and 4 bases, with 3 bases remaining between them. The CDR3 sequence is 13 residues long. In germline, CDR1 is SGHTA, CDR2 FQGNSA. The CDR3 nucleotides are TGTGCCAGCAGCTTAGCACTCACCGGGGAGCTGTTTTTT. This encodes CASSLALTGELFF.

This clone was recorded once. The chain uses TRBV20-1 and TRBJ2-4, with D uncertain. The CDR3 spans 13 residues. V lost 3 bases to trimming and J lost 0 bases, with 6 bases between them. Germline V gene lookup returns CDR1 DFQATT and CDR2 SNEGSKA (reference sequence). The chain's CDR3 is CSASSVAKNIQYF. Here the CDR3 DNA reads TGCAGTGCTAGTTCGGTAGCCAAAAACATTCAGTACTTC.

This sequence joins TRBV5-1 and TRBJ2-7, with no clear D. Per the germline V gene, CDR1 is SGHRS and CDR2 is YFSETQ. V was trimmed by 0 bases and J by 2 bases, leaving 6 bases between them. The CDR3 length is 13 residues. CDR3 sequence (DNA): TGCGCCAGCAGCTTGGTAGAGACCTACGAGCAGTACTTC. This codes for CASSLVETYEQYF.

The CDR3 reads CASSSPGLAATDTQYF. The CDR3 DNA is TGTGCCAGCAGTTCCCCCGGACTAGCGGCCACAGATACGCAGTATTTT. This chain uses TRBV6-6 with TRBJ2-3, with TRBD2 matching over 10 bases. J lost 2 bases, V lost 4 bases, and 6 bases had no gene match. In germline, CDR1 is MNHNY, CDR2 SVGAGI (reference sequence). CDR3 length equals 16 residues.

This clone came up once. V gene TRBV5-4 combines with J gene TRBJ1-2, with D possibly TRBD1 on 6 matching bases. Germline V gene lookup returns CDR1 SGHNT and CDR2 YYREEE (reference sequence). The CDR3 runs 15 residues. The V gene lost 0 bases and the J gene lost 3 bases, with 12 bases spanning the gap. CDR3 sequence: CASSLGFAGDYGYTF. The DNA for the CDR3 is TGTGCCAGCAGCTTGGGATTTGCAGGGGACTATGGCTACACCTTC.

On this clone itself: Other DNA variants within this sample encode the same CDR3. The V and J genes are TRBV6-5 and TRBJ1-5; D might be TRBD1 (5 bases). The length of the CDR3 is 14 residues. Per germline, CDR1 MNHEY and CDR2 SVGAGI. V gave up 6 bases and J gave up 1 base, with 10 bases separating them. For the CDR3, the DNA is TGTGCCAGCAGGGGGCAGTCAAGCAATCAGCCCCAGCATTTT. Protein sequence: CASRGQSSNQPQHF.

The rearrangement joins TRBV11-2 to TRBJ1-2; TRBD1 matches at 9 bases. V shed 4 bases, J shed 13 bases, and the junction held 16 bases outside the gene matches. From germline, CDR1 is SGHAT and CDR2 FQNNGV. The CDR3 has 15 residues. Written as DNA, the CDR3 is TGTGCCAGCAGCTCCGAAGTGGGGACAGGGAGGAGGTGCACCTTC. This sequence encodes CASSSEVGTGRRCTF.

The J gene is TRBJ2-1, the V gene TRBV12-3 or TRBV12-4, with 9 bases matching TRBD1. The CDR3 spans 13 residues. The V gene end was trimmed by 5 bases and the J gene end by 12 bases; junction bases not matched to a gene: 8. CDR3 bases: TGTGCCAGCAGTCCAGGACAGGGGCGTAGGCAGTTCTTC. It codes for CASSPGQGRRQFF.

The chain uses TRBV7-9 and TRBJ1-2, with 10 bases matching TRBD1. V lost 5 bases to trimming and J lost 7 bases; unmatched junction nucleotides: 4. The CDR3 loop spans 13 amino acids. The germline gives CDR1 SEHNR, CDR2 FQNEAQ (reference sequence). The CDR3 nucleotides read TGTGCCAGCAGCGGGGGACAGGGGATTGGCTACACCTTC. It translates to CASSGGQGIGYTF.

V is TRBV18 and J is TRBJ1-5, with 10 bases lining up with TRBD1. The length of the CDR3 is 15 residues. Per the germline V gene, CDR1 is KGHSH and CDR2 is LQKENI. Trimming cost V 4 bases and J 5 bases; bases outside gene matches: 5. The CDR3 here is CASSLTGTGDQPQHF. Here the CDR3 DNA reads TGTGCCAGCTCACTCACCGGGACAGGGGATCAGCCCCAGCATTTT.

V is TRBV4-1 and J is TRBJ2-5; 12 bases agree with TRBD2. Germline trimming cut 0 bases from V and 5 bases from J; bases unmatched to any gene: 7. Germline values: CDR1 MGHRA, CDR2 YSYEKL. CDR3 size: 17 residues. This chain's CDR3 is CASSQESSGGAGETQYF. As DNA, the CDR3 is TGCGCCAGCAGCCAAGAATCTAGCGGGGGGGCCGGGGAGACCCAGTACTTC.

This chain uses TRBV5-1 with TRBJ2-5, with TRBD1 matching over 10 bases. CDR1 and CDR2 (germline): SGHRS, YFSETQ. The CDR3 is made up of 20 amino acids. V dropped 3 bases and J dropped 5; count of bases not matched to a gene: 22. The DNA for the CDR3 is TGCGCCAGCAGCTCACGCGCTAGACTCGGGGGGACAGGGGATTTGGAGACCCAGTACTTC. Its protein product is CASSSRARLGGTGDLETQYF.

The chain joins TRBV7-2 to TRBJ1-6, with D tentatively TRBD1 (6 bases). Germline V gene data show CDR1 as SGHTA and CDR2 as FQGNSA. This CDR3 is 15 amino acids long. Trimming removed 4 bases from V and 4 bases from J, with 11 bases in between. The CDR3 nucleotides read TGTGCCAGCAGCTCCCGGACAGAGTATAATTCACCCCTCCACTTT. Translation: CASSSRTEYNSPLHF.

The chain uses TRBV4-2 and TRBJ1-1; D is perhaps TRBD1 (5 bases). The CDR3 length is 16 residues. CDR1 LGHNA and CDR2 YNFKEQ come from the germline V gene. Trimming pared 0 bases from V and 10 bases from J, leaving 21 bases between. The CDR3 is CASSQDQGGVGRGAFF. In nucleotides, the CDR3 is TGTGCCAGCAGCCAAGATCAGGGCGGGGTAGGGCGTGGAGCTTTCTTT.

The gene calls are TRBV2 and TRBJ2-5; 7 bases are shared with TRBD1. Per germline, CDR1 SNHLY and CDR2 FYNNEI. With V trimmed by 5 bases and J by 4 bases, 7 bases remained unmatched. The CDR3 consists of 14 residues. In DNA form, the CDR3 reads TGTGCCAGCAGTCCGGACAGGTCAACAGAGACCCAGTACTTC. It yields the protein CASSPDRSTETQYF.

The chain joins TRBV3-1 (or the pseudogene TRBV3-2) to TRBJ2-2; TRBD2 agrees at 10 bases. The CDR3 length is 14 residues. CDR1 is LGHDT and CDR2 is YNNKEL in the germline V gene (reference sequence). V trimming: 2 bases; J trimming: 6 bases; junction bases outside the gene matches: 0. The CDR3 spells CASSQTSGAGELFF. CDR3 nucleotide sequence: TGTGCCAGCAGCCAAACTAGCGGGGCCGGGGAGCTGTTTTTT.